This TCR beta chain was recovered during a study of shared T cell receptors in the human thymus (dated by TCRdb to about 2021). General notes on the study: The study examined how self-reactive, shared T-cell receptor alpha chains are generated in the human thymus.

About this clone: What antigen it recognizes has not been identified. Per-base qualities were not stored, and no clone one base away is much larger.

The receptor library was made with the immunoSEQ multiplex PCR assay. Not all clones reach the TCRdb copy of this immuneACCESS table, which keeps in-frame sequences only. Checked studies attribute under half of the gap to unresolved V genes and leave the rest unexplained. Within this sample are hundreds of thousands of clones, with about 89% of them counted one time only. The ten biggest clones cover approximately 0.0097% of the sample. CDR1 and CDR2 are read off the germline V gene (reference sequence) as MNHEY and SMNVEV. Germline trimming amounts to 8 bases on V and 10 bases on J, with 14 as the count of junction bases outside the gene matches. The CDR3 numbers 15 residues from cysteine through phenylalanine. CDR3 DNA only is kept here, 45 bases in frame from base 1. This sample was shared with a second study, whose subject was human thymus T cells. From the second report: The donors were immunologically healthy infants in Finland who had open corrective cardiac surgery for congenital heart defects. Thymus tissue was collected as surgical resects that were removed during corrective cardiac surgery. V and J gene segment usage appeared biased in both thymic and peripheral blood repertoires. The related research found that thymic TCR repertoires overlapped highly between unrelated individuals. The study characterized TCR alpha and beta repertoires from roughly 8 infant thymus samples and a few related peripheral blood samples. Donor ages ranging from about 6 to 244 days were recorded, and about six male and a couple of female infants were included in the cohort. Thymocytes were mechanically released from the tissue and were stored as pellets of 10-30 million cells at -70 degrees C. A QIAsymphony instrument was used to extract genomic DNA from frozen cell pellets. The immunoSEQ multiplex PCR assay was used to amplify the TCRB and TCRAD loci from a standardized quantity of quality-controlled genomic DNA. The amplicons covered the V(D)J region and were long enough to include the CDR3 and to identify the V and J genes. The amplicons were sequenced on an Illumina platform via the commercial immunoSEQ service. Primer bias and sequencing errors were corrected using previously described methods, and TCRAD and TCRB definitions followed the IMGT database. immunoSEQ Analyzer 3.0 and VDJTools were used for repertoire analysis, which covered basic statistics, V/J segment usage, diversity estimates, rarefaction and pairwise overlap. Diversity was estimated using the Chao1, ChaoE, Efron-Thisted, Shannon and inverse Simpson indices, and was also estimated on datasets down-sampled to the size of the smallest sample. Repertoire overlap was assessed by strict matching of CDR3 nucleotide sequence, V gene and J gene, and clustering was done by Jaccard-based multidimensional scaling. On average, roughly 850,000 unique TCRB clonotypes were obtained from thymus samples, compared with roughly 89,000 from blood samples.

The chain is made from TRBV27 and TRBJ1-4, with 9 junctional bases fitting TRBD1. The TCR was taken from a boy less than two years old with a congenital heart defect. Donor details come from another sample of the same person, matched by shared clones. The sequenced material came from thymocytes. Here the CDR3 is given as CASRLNGTGNRKLFF. The nucleotides are TGTGCCAGCCGCTTAAATGGGACAGGGAACCGAAAACTGTTTTTT.